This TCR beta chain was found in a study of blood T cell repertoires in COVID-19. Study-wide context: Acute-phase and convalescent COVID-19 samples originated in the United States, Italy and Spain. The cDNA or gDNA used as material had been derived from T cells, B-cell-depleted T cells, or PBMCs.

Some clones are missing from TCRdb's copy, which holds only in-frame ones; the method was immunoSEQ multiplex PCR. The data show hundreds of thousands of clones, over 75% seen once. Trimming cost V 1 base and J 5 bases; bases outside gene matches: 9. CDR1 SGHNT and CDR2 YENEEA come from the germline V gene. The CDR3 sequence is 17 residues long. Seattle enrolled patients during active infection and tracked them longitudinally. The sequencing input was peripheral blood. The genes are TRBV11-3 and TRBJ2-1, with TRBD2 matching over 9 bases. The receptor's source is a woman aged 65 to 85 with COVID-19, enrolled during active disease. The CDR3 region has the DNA TGTGCCAGCAGCTTAGTGGGACTTAGCGGGAGTAACAATGAGCAGTTCTTC. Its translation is CASSLVGLSGSNNEQFF.